The 13 T cell receptor beta chains below were found in one sample sequenced in a study of blood T cell repertoires in COVID-19 (dated by TCRdb to 2018 to 2021). Library preparation was by the immunoSEQ multiplex PCR assay. Imported from immuneACCESS, the table was reduced by TCRdb to in-frame sequences with V and J called. These copies leave out some clones; in studies compared against another copy, an unresolved V gene accounts for under half, and the cause of the remainder is not known. The sample has a few hundred thousand clones on record, about four fifths of them singletons. 3% to 3.5% of the sample lies in the top ten. The sample taken for sequencing was peripheral blood. These receptors originate from a woman in her thirties who had recovered from COVID-19.

In this sample, this clone turned up many times. The J gene is TRBJ1-5, the V gene TRBV6-6, with 10 positions matching TRBD1. Looked up from germline, CDR1 is MNHNY and CDR2 is SVGAGI (reference sequence). V shed 5 bases, J shed 6 bases, and the junction held 7 bases outside the gene matches. This CDR3 is built from 15 residues. The CDR3 DNA reads TGTGCCAGCAGTGCCCGTGGACAGGGGGGTCAGCCCCAGCATTTT. This translates into CASSARGQGGQPQHF.

The chain links TRBV6-5 to TRBJ2-1; 7 bases are a match to TRBD2. The length of the CDR3 is 15 residues. J was trimmed by 1 base and V by 6 bases; bases with no gene match: 6. The germline CDR1 and CDR2 sequences are MNHEY and SVGAGI. The CDR3 is CASRPTSSSYNEQFF. The CDR3 DNA follows: TGTGCCAGCAGACCGACTAGCTCTTCCTACAATGAGCAGTTCTTC.

This rearrangement joins TRBV21-1 to TRBJ2-2; the table names TRBD2, a call not compared with the DNA. TRBV21-1 is assigned pseudogene status. This CDR3 is built from 17 residues. CDR3 region: CASSKGTLHLNTGELFF. CDR3 nucleotides: TGTGCCAGCAGCAAGGGGACTTTACACTTGAACACCGGGGAGCTGTTTTTT.

This clone was seen only once. The genes are TRBV11-2 and TRBJ1-6, with a tentative D call TRBD1 (5 bases). From germline, CDR1 is SGHAT and CDR2 FQNNGV. V was pared by 5 bases and J by 6 bases, with 23 bases between. The CDR3 has 18 residues. CDR3 sequence (DNA): TGTGCCAGCAGCCGTTCAAGTCTTCCCCAGGGTCTTAATTCACCCCTCCACTTT. Translation: CASSRSSLPQGLNSPLHF.

The count of this clone is one. The chain's CDR3 is CASSPPAGSGGELFF. The CDR3 DNA sequence: TGTGCCAGCTCACCACCGGCGGGGTCGGGCGGGGAGCTGTTTTTT. The rearrangement links TRBV18 to TRBJ2-2, with D maybe TRBD2 (6 bases). The CDR3 totals 15 residues. The germline V and J ends were trimmed by 0 bases and 7 bases, with 12 bases remaining between them. Germline CDR1 is KGHSH and CDR2 is LQKENI.

This chain connects TRBV18 to TRBJ1-1, with TRBD1 identical over 7 bases. Germline CDR1 and CDR2: KGHSH and LQKENI. The CDR3 length is 13 residues. The V segment lost 0 bases and the J segment 11 bases; nucleotides outside the gene matches: 6. The CDR3 reads CASSPPEGARAFF. Written as DNA, the CDR3 is TGTGCCAGCTCACCACCAGAGGGGGCGCGGGCTTTCTTT.

The chain recombines TRBV2 with TRBJ2-5, with 9 bases lining up with TRBD2. The CDR3 spans 14 residues. CDR1 is SNHLY and CDR2 is FYNNEI in the germline V gene. V was pared by 4 bases and J by 2 bases, with 2 bases of the junction left unmatched. CDR3 bases: TGTGCCAGCAGTGGACTAGCGGCACAAGAGACCCAGTACTTC. It is translated as CASSGLAAQETQYF.

This rearrangement joins TRBV9 to TRBJ1-2; TRBD1 matches 7 bases. The CDR3 runs to 17 residues. Trimming cost V 0 bases and J 0 bases; bases outside gene matches: 8. The germline V gene has CDR1 SGDLS and CDR2 YYNGEE. This chain's CDR3 is CASSVGSGGRANYGYTF. The CDR3 coding sequence is TGTGCCAGCAGCGTAGGGTCAGGGGGAAGGGCTAACTATGGCTACACCTTC.

With respect to this clone: One end of the junction does not line up with germline, which may come from a read error. The DNA of the CDR3 is TGTGCCAGCAGCTCGCAATCGTTATACGGACAGGGGCTCTTC. Translated: CASSSQSLYGQGLF. The chain has TRBV5-6 and TRBJ2-7; 9 bases line up with TRBD1. Germline CDR1 and CDR2: SGHDT and YYEEEE. The CDR3 is made up of 14 amino acids. The full variable domain, with the rest looked up from reference TRBV5-6 and TRBJ2-7, is DAGVTQSPTHLIKTRGQQVTLRCSPKSGHDTVSWYQQALGQGPQFIFQYYEEEERQRGNFPDRFSGHQFPNYSSELNVNALLLGDSALYLCASSSQSLYGQGLFGPGTRLTVT.

CDR3 residues: CASSIPSDEQFF. The CDR3 nucleotides are TGTGCCAGCAGCATACCTAGCGATGAGCAGTTCTTC. The rearrangement joins TRBV7-2 to TRBJ2-1, with D perhaps matching TRBD2 (6 bases). Germline CDR1 is SGHTA and CDR2 is FQGNSA. The CDR3 consists of 12 residues. The ends were cut back, 5 bases at V and 8 bases at J, with 10 bases in the middle.

The chain uses TRBV11-3 and TRBJ2-7; TRBD2 matches 10 bases. J was trimmed by 3 bases and V by 5 bases; bases with no gene match: 22. Germline CDR1 is SGHNT and CDR2 is YENEEA. This CDR3 spans 20 amino acids. CDR3 bases: TGTGCCAGCAGCGACTTCCTAGCGGGAGATCCCCTCCCAGGTTACTACGAGCAGTACTTC. It yields the protein CASSDFLAGDPLPGYYEQYF.

This chain joins TRBV5-1 and TRBJ2-3; no firm D call. The CDR3 loop spans 11 amino acids. Germline V gene lookup returns CDR1 SGHRS and CDR2 YFSETQ. V shed 5 bases and J shed 6 bases, with 7 bases lying between them. The chain's CDR3 is CASRGPDTQYF. As DNA, the CDR3 is TGCGCCAGCAGGGGCCCCGATACGCAGTATTTT.

This clone was detected once. The chain combines TRBV14 with TRBJ2-5; tentatively, D is TRBD2 (7 bases). Germline V gene sequence: CDR1 SGHDN, CDR2 FVKESK. V shed 2 bases and J shed 5 bases, with 12 bases lying between them. The CDR3 totals 14 residues. The CDR3 DNA reads as TGTGCCAGCAGCCAAAACGGGGGGCCGGAGACCCAGTACTTC. Translating gives CASSQNGGPETQYF.